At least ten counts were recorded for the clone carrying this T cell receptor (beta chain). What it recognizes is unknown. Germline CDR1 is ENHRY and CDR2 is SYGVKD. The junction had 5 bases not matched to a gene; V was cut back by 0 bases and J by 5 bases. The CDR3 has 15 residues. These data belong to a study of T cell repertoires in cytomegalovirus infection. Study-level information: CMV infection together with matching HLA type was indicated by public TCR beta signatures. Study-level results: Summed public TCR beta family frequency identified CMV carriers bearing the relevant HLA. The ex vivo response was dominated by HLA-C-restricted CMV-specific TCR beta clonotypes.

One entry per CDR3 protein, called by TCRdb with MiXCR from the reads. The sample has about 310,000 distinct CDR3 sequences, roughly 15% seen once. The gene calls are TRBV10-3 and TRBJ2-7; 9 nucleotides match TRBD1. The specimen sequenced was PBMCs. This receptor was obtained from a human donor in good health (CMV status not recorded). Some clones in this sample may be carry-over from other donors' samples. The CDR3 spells CAISESQDRGHEQYF. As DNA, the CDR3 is TGTGCCATCAGTGAGTCCCAGGACAGGGGTCACGAGCAGTACTTC.